This T cell receptor beta chain was recorded in a study of shared clonotypes between healthy human individuals (TCRdb year 2020). With respect to the entire study: A couple of women and three men aged 18 to 49 years were included in the cohort. Libraries were prepared and TCR repertoires were sequenced by different laboratories using diverse techniques, in order to increase sequencing depth and limit assay-specific biases. Leukapheresis yielded between about 0.85 and 9.5 billion PBMCs per donor. The study deeply sequenced blood TCR repertoires of several healthy adults to estimate repertoire size and the extent of clonotype sharing between individuals. For each donor, CD4 naive and CD4 memory were each run on three plates, CD8 naive on two plates, and CD8 memory on one plate.

The donors were healthy, HIV-negative adults with no recently reported acute infections or vaccinations. Only Caucasian adults living in Nashville, Tennessee, USA were represented among the donors. CD4+ T cells were enriched by magnetic negative selection; naive cells were then positively selected on CD45RA, and the negative fraction formed the memory subset. After blood collection by leukapheresis, PBMCs were isolated using Ficoll-Histopaque density gradient centrifugation and then cryopreserved in the vapor phase of liquid nitrogen. Analytical flow cytometry was used to check the purity and quantity of every magnetically sorted T cell population. Each sorted fraction had its genomic DNA isolated and then quantified by UV absorbance on a Nanodrop 2000c. As to this clone: Its antigen is currently not known. Within one base of it there is no much larger clone, and no base qualities were kept.

There are 13 amino acids in the CDR3, from cysteine to phenylalanine inclusive. Kept here is only the CDR3 DNA, which spans 39 bases and is read in frame from base 1. CDR1 SGHVS and CDR2 FNYEAQ were looked up in the germline V gene. At the junction V is shortened by 1 base and J by 2 bases, with 6 bases in between. Using the deep immunoSEQ assay, TCR CDR3 regions were amplified from genomic DNA by multiplex PCR. Extracted genomic DNA from each cell subset was distributed evenly across all wells of several immunoSEQ 96-well plates, and each plate was treated as a replicate. For sorted subsets, each replicate PCR was loaded with 150 to 250 ng genomic DNA, equivalent to roughly 30,000 T cell genomes. The purified libraries were quantified using a Qubit 3.0 fluorometer, sized with a Bioanalyzer 2100, and then quantified again using the KAPA Library Quantification kit. Each immunoSEQ 96-well plate was sequenced on its own single-read 150-cycle Illumina NextSeq 550 flow cell. Concerning the study's data processing: The immunoSEQ output contained only junctional sequences without quality scores, so filtering could not match that applied to full-length reads. To assign V/J genes and CDR3, sequences were annotated against IMGT germline references using PyIR, a Python wrapper for IgBLAST v1.9. Reads with weak V/J assignments (E-value above 1e-6), missing CDR3, stop codons, out-of-frame junctions, or ambiguous translated residues were removed. V3J clonotypes were defined as sequences sharing the same inferred V gene, J gene, and CDR3 amino acid sequence. To compute the percentage overlap between repertoires, the number of shared unique clonotypes was divided by the size of the smaller repertoire. Three approaches were used to assess repertoire richness: RTK rarefaction, the Chao1 estimator, and Recon v2.1 estimates of unobserved clonotypes. OLGA was used to compute generation probabilities for all TCRbeta clonotypes that the gDNA method yielded from a few donors. As stored in TCRdb, this immuneACCESS dataset retains in-frame rearrangements with V and J assigned. A fraction of the clones does not appear; measured against another copy, unresolved V genes explain less than half of the discrepancy, and the remainder lacks a known reason. The V and J calls and clone size are taken from that table; D and trimming were inferred from the DNA. Present in this sample are fewer than 200,000 clones, 85% to 95% of which were seen just once. The ten largest clones capture 0.067% of the sample.

What the work shows at the level of the full study, not this receptor alone: Incomplete sequencing was indicated by rarefaction of sorted-subset datasets, despite the large sequencing depth. Only blood was sampled, and tissue TCR repertoires likely differ from those in blood. Based on pairwise subsampling, the degree of clonotype sharing among donors was expected to be affected by sequencing depth. Higher generation probabilities were observed for clonotypes shared by all four sorted-subset donors than for non-shared clonotypes. Larger estimated clonotype richness was generally found for naive subsets than for memory subsets. The small number of donors limited the genetic and exposure-history diversity represented. When several donors were compared, the shared fraction of clonotypes was around 5% for naive CD4, 3.5% for naive CD8, 2% to 2.5% for memory CD4, and 0.3% to 0.5% for memory CD8.

Material for sequencing was naive CD4+ T cells sorted from blood. The cell subset or site tag for this specimen amounts to: CD45RA+ positively selected. The chain uses TRBV7-6 and TRBJ2-7, with the D gene not confidently named. The source is a woman aged 25 to 39 in good health. The DNA reads TGTGCCAGCAGCTTAGGTGACCCCTACGAGCAGTACTTC. It specifies CASSLGDPYEQYF. The entire variable domain, with the stretches around the CDR3 drawn from the reference TRBV7-6 and TRBJ2-7 proteins, is GAGVSQSPRYKVTKRGQDVALRCDPISGHVSLYWYRQALGQGPEFLTYFNYEAQQDKSGLPNDRFSAERPEGSISTLTIQRTEQRDSAMYRCASSLGDPYEQYFGPGTRLTVT.